Here is one TCR beta chain with its context. What it recognizes is unknown. These data belong to a study of graft-versus-host responses after intestinal transplantation. Study in general: Recipients across the board were started on anti-thymocyte globulin induction, then kept on tacrolimus and steroids for approximately three years. Study observations and caveats: Clonal ratios of graft-versus-host to host-versus-graft in allografts were high for patients exhibiting graft-donor T cell macrochimerism.

Clones were read by immunoSEQ multiplex PCR, and TCRdb kept only the in-frame ones, dropping some. This table holds roughly 51,000 clones, roughly 90% found once. Trimming took off 6 bases at V and 5 bases at J, with 8 bases between the two ends. The CDR3 contains 11 residues. Germline V gives CDR1 MNHNS, CDR2 SASEGT. The TCR sequence derives from a human donor who was the organ donor for an intestinal transplant. Sequencing used unstimulated CD4+ T cells sorted from spleen or lymph node cells, obtained before transplant. The chain has TRBV6-1 and TRBJ2-7; TRBD1 might be the D (5 bases). The CDR3 bases are TGTGCCAGCAGAGGACACGACGAGCAGTACTTC. It encodes CASRGHDEQYF.